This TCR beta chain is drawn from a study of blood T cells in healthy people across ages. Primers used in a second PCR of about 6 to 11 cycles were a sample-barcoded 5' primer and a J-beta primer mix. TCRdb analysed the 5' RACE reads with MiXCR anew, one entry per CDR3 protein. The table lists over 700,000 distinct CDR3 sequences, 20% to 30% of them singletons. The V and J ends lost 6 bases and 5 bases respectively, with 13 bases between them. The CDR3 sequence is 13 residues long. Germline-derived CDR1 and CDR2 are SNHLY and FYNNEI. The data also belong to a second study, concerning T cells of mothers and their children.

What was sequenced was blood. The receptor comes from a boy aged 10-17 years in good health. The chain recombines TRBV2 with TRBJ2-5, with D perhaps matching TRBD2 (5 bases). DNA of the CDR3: TGTGCCAGCAGAGGACTCGTCGGGGAGACCCAGTACTTC. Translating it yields CASRGLVGETQYF.